This T cell receptor (beta chain) emerged from a study of CD8+ T cells in alopecia areata. Study details: Those treated were given oral tofacitinib at 5 to 10 mg twice daily. Overall study results and limits: Lesional scalp, especially alopecia totalis/universalis, showed higher clonality than normal scalp. Scalp data also include sequences from resident alphabeta T cells of normal skin.

This CDR3 is 14 amino acids long. The ends were cut back, 2 bases at V and 4 bases at J, with 11 bases in the middle. Germline values: CDR1 SQVTM, CDR2 ANQGSEA. Patients with alopecia areata provided lesional scalp punch biopsies as well as peripheral blood. Sequencing relied on a cDNA template that was reverse transcribed from extracted RNA. Profiling relied on immunoSEQ multiplex PCR, and the TCRdb table lists in-frame clones only, not all of them. This sample has 90,000 to 150,000 clones, with around two fifths found just once. This clone was recorded a few times. Its antigen remains unknown. The chain employs TRBV29-1 and TRBJ2-2; D remains unclear. The sequencing sample was made of CD4+ T cells sorted from blood. The sequence was collected from a human donor with alopecia areata. Here the CDR3 DNA reads TGCAGCGTTGAACCCCGAGGCCGCACCGGGGAGCTGTTTTTT. Its translation: CSVEPRGRTGELFF.